A selection of T cell receptor beta chains follows, all from one sample in a study of chemoradiotherapy in HPV16-positive cancers. The assay was immunoSEQ multiplex PCR, and TCRdb's table has in-frame clones only and misses some. The table lists fewer than 1,500 clones, 80% to 90% of them singletons. The sequences come from tumor tissue, collected from a patient who underwent chemoradiotherapy. The receptors stem from a human donor with HPV-associated anogenital cancer. Both conserved end residues are part of each CDR3. Each record gives: clone size, D gene, J gene, V gene, CDR3 protein, CDR3 DNA. A D gene is named only where the DNA matches it firmly. Some rows have no size entry. The others give once, few or many, or a class for an expanded clone.

abundance: -; d_gene: TRBD1; j_gene: TRBJ1-3; v_gene: TRBV7-2; CDR3aa: CASSPRDRGRDTIYF; CDR3nt: TGTGCCAGCAGCCCCCGGGACAGGGGGAGGGACACCATATATTTT
abundance: few; d_gene: -; j_gene: TRBJ2-2; v_gene: TRBV27; CDR3aa: CASRSQGATGELFF; CDR3nt: TGTGCCAGCCGGAGCCAGGGCGCAACCGGGGAGCTGTTTTTT
abundance: -; d_gene: TRBD1; j_gene: TRBJ1-1; v_gene: TRBV7-2; CDR3aa: CASSRTGVRYTEAFF; CDR3nt: TGTGCCAGCAGCCGTACAGGGGTGAGGTACACTGAAGCTTTCTTT
abundance: few; d_gene: -; j_gene: TRBJ2-2; v_gene: TRBV6-4; CDR3aa: CASTDGPNTGELFF; CDR3nt: TGTGCCAGCACTGATGGCCCGAACACCGGGGAGCTGTTTTTT
abundance: -; d_gene: -; j_gene: TRBJ2-4; v_gene: TRBV15; CDR3aa: CATSTEAKNIQYF; CDR3nt: TGTGCCACCAGCACAGAAGCCAAAAACATTCAGTACTTC
abundance: -; d_gene: -; j_gene: TRBJ2-7; v_gene: TRBV19; CDR3aa: CASSNIYEQYF; CDR3nt: TGTGCCAGTAGTAACATCTACGAGCAGTACTTC
abundance: -; d_gene: -; j_gene: TRBJ1-6; v_gene: TRBV27; CDR3aa: CASSFSRGNSPLHF; CDR3nt: TGTGCCAGCAGTTTTTCCAGGGGTAATTCACCCCTCCACTTT
abundance: -; d_gene: -; j_gene: TRBJ2-5; v_gene: TRBV5-1; CDR3aa: CASSLGGRQETQYF; CDR3nt: TGCGCCAGCAGCTTGGGTGGTCGTCAAGAGACCCAGTACTTC
abundance: -; d_gene: -; j_gene: TRBJ1-2; v_gene: TRBV19; CDR3aa: CASSTVRRGGGYTF; CDR3nt: TGTGCCAGTAGTACCGTCCGCAGGGGCGGTGGCTACACCTTC
abundance: -; d_gene: -; j_gene: TRBJ1-5; v_gene: TRBV11-1; CDR3aa: CASSPDRSNQPQHF; CDR3nt: TGTGCCAGCAGCCCCGACAGGAGCAATCAGCCCCAGCATTTT
abundance: once; d_gene: -; j_gene: TRBJ2-6; v_gene: TRBV7-8; CDR3aa: CASSPIRSGANVLTF; CDR3nt: TGTGCCAGCAGCCCGATTAGGTCTGGGGCCAACGTCCTGACTTTC
abundance: -; d_gene: TRBD1; j_gene: TRBJ2-5; v_gene: TRBV6-4; CDR3aa: CASSDKTGAQETQYF; CDR3nt: TGTGCCAGCAGTGATAAGACAGGGGCCCAAGAGACCCAGTACTTC
abundance: -; d_gene: -; j_gene: TRBJ2-5; v_gene: TRBV6-4; CDR3aa: CASSDSTPGWQETQYF; CDR3nt: TGTGCCAGCAGTGACTCGACTCCAGGGTGGCAAGAGACCCAGTACTTC
abundance: -; d_gene: TRBD2; j_gene: TRBJ2-1; v_gene: TRBV2; CDR3aa: CASRPSSGAAYEQFF; CDR3nt: TGTGCCAGCAGGCCCAGCAGCGGGGCGGCCTATGAGCAGTTCTTC
abundance: -; d_gene: -; j_gene: TRBJ1-3; v_gene: TRBV30; CDR3aa: CAWTRTDREKSGNTIYF; CDR3nt: TGTGCCTGGACAAGGACAGATAGGGAAAAATCTGGAAACACCATATATTTT
abundance: -; d_gene: -; j_gene: TRBJ2-7; v_gene: TRBV20-1; CDR3aa: CSARTFAEQYF; CDR3nt: TGCAGTGCTAGGACCTTCGCCGAGCAGTACTTC
abundance: -; d_gene: -; j_gene: TRBJ1-2; v_gene: TRBV27; CDR3aa: CATGTAPDYGYTF; CDR3nt: TGTGCCACCGGAACGGCCCCGGACTATGGCTACACCTTC
abundance: few; d_gene: TRBD1; j_gene: TRBJ1-1; v_gene: TRBV7-8; CDR3aa: CASSFRQGVVEAFF; CDR3nt: TGTGCCAGCAGCTTCCGACAGGGGGTAGTTGAAGCTTTCTTT
abundance: -; d_gene: -; j_gene: TRBJ2-7; v_gene: TRBV6-5; CDR3aa: CASSYGRGAGYEQYF; CDR3nt: TGTGCCAGCAGTTACGGGAGGGGGGCTGGGTACGAGCAGTACTTC
abundance: -; d_gene: TRBD1; j_gene: TRBJ2-1; v_gene: TRBV19; CDR3aa: CASAPGGIRPNEQFF; CDR3nt: TGTGCCAGTGCTCCAGGGGGTATTAGGCCCAATGAGCAGTTCTTC
abundance: -; d_gene: -; j_gene: TRBJ1-2; v_gene: TRBV29-1; CDR3aa: CSVWGEGFYGYTF; CDR3nt: TGCAGCGTTTGGGGAGAGGGTTTCTACGGCTACACCTTC
abundance: few; d_gene: -; j_gene: TRBJ1-5; v_gene: TRBV19; CDR3aa: CASSTLRNQPQHF; CDR3nt: TGTGCCAGTAGTACCCTAAGGAATCAGCCCCAGCATTTT
abundance: -; d_gene: TRBD1; j_gene: TRBJ2-1; v_gene: TRBV29-1; CDR3aa: CSDQKQGSYNEQFF; CDR3nt: TGCAGCGACCAAAAACAGGGGTCCTACAATGAGCAGTTCTTC
abundance: -; d_gene: -; j_gene: TRBJ2-4; v_gene: TRBV2; CDR3aa: CASTRGGLAKNIQYF; CDR3nt: TGTGCCAGCACCCGAGGAGGATTAGCCAAAAACATTCAGTACTTC
abundance: -; d_gene: TRBD1; j_gene: TRBJ2-3; v_gene: TRBV6-4; CDR3aa: CASSLTGGYTDTQYF; CDR3nt: TGTGCCAGCAGCCTGACAGGGGGCTACACAGATACGCAGTATTTT
abundance: -; d_gene: TRBD2; j_gene: TRBJ2-3; v_gene: TRBV29-1; CDR3aa: CSAGLAGATDTQYF; CDR3nt: TGCAGCGCCGGACTAGCGGGGGCCACAGATACGCAGTATTTT
abundance: -; d_gene: -; j_gene: TRBJ2-1; v_gene: TRBV5-1; CDR3aa: CASSLEGEGYNEQFF; CDR3nt: TGCGCCAGCAGCTTGGAGGGGGAAGGGTACAATGAGCAGTTCTTC
abundance: -; d_gene: -; j_gene: TRBJ2-3; v_gene: TRBV30; CDR3aa: CACTTGLYTDTQYF; CDR3nt: TGTGCCTGCACAACGGGACTCTACACAGATACGCAGTATTTT
abundance: -; d_gene: -; j_gene: TRBJ1-6; v_gene: TRBV6-1; CDR3aa: CASSSSTDGNSPLHF; CDR3nt: TGTGCCAGCAGCTCCTCGACAGATGGTAATTCACCCCTCCACTTT
abundance: once; d_gene: TRBD2; j_gene: TRBJ2-3; v_gene: TRBV6-1; CDR3aa: CASSEMGGMRAGGTDTQYF; CDR3nt: TGTGCCAGCAGTGAAATGGGGGGGATGCGTGCGGGGGGCACAGATACGCAGTATTTT
abundance: -; d_gene: TRBD2; j_gene: TRBJ2-5; v_gene: TRBV25-1; CDR3aa: CASSAMTSVGTQYF; CDR3nt: TGTGCCAGCAGTGCGATGACTAGCGTTGGGACCCAGTACTTC
abundance: -; d_gene: -; j_gene: TRBJ2-6; v_gene: TRBV29-1; CDR3aa: CSVGVRGTSGANVLTF; CDR3nt: TGCAGCGTTGGGGTCAGGGGTACGTCTGGGGCCAACGTCCTGACTTTC
abundance: few; d_gene: -; j_gene: TRBJ2-5; v_gene: TRBV11-2; CDR3aa: CASSLGVSGETQYF; CDR3nt: TGTGCCAGCAGCTTAGGGGTTAGCGGAGAGACCCAGTACTTC
abundance: -; d_gene: TRBD2; j_gene: TRBJ2-3; v_gene: TRBV5-1; CDR3aa: CASSLSAGGLSADTQYF; CDR3nt: TGCGCCAGCAGCTTAAGTGCGGGGGGGCTCAGCGCAGATACGCAGTATTTT
abundance: -; d_gene: TRBD1; j_gene: TRBJ1-2; v_gene: TRBV2; CDR3aa: CASSARTGDVYGYTF; CDR3nt: TGTGCCAGCAGTGCCCGGACAGGGGATGTCTATGGCTACACCTTC
abundance: -; d_gene: -; j_gene: TRBJ1-5; v_gene: TRBV6-1; CDR3aa: CASRDSSNQPQHF; CDR3nt: TGTGCCAGCAGGGACAGTAGCAATCAGCCCCAGCATTTT
abundance: -; d_gene: -; j_gene: TRBJ1-2; v_gene: TRBV28; CDR3aa: CASSLVLSYGYTF; CDR3nt: TGTGCCAGCAGTTTAGTCCTTTCCTATGGCTACACCTTC
abundance: -; d_gene: -; j_gene: TRBJ2-2; v_gene: TRBV2; CDR3aa: CASRSGPANTGELFF; CDR3nt: TGTGCCAGCCGAAGCGGACCTGCGAACACCGGGGAGCTGTTTTTT
abundance: -; d_gene: -; j_gene: TRBJ1-3; v_gene: TRBV6-4; CDR3aa: CASSDSIVWQGRDTIYF; CDR3nt: TGTGCCAGCAGTGACTCGATTGTATGGCAGGGGAGAGACACCATATATTTT
abundance: -; d_gene: -; j_gene: TRBJ1-1; v_gene: TRBV6-6; CDR3aa: CASSYRHTEAFF; CDR3nt: TGTGCCAGCAGTTACCGTCACACTGAAGCTTTCTTT
abundance: few; d_gene: TRBD2; j_gene: TRBJ2-1; v_gene: TRBV4-2; CDR3aa: CASSQDLPGGGANEQFF; CDR3nt: TGTGCCAGCAGCCAAGATTTGCCTGGCGGGGGGGCCAATGAGCAGTTCTTC
abundance: -; d_gene: -; j_gene: TRBJ2-3; v_gene: TRBV6-4; CDR3aa: CASSEGTANTQYF; CDR3nt: TGTGCCAGCAGTGAGGGGACTGCGAATACGCAGTATTTT
abundance: -; d_gene: -; j_gene: TRBJ2-7; v_gene: TRBV28; CDR3aa: CASTAPRESHEQYF; CDR3nt: TGTGCCAGCACCGCTCCTCGAGAGTCCCACGAGCAGTACTTC